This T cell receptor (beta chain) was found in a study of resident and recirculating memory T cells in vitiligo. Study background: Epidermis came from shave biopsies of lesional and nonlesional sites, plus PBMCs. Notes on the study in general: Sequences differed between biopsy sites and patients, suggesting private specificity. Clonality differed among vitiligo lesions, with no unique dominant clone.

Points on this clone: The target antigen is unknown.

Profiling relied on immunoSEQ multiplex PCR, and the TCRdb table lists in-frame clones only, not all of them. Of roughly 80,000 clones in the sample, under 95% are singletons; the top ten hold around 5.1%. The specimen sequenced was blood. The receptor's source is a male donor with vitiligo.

The CDR3 loop is CASSLGLAGAGEQFF. CDR3 sequence (DNA): TGTGCCAGCAGTTTGGGACTAGCGGGAGCAGGTGAGCAGTTCTTC. The chain joins TRBV28 to TRBJ2-1; 14 nucleotides align to TRBD2. Trimming cost V 3 bases and J 9 bases; bases outside gene matches: 4. The CDR3 covers 15 residues. The germline V gene encodes CDR1 MDHEN and CDR2 SYDVKM.